The present entry profiles one T cell receptor (beta chain) with its context. A clone one base away is much larger, so this may be a read error. This specimen belongs to a study of blood T cells in healthy people across ages. Combining a sample-barcoded 5' primer with a J-beta primer mix, a second PCR ran for about 6 to 12 cycles. From the 5' RACE reads, TCRdb called clonotypes with MiXCR, one entry per CDR3 protein. This sample carries 650,000 to 1,000,000 distinct CDR3 sequences, roughly 34% of them seen once, and the ten largest clones take 13%. Germline V gives CDR1 SGHDT, CDR2 YYEEEE. The V and J ends lost 5 bases and 10 bases respectively, with 13 bases between them. The CDR3 totals 12 residues.

This chain uses TRBV5-6 with TRBJ2-1; possible D gene TRBD1, 5 bases. The sample consisted of blood. The sequence derives from a man in his late teens or twenties in good health. CDR3 in amino acids: CASSPQDYEQFF. The CDR3 nucleotides read TGTGCCAGCAGTCCACAGGATTACGAGCAGTTCTTC.